Sequencing of this T cell receptor beta chain was carried out in a study of T cell changes during pregnancy in multiple sclerosis. TCRdb's copy holds only in-frame clones and misses some; the assay was immunoSEQ multiplex PCR. Found here are approximately 85,000 clones, approximately 94% of them singletons; the top ten hold 2% to 2.5%. The CDR3 totals 15 residues. Germline CDR1 is SGDLS and CDR2 is YYNGEE. V lost 2 bases, J lost 6 bases, and 6 bases stayed unmatched. This sequence joins TRBV9 and TRBJ2-2, with 8 bases matching TRBD2. Sequences were derived from peripheral blood, sampled in the third trimester of pregnancy. The receptor was isolated from a female donor with multiple sclerosis, enrolled in a pregnancy study. The CDR3 reads CASSVSGGTSGELFF. The CDR3 DNA reads as TGTGCCAGCAGCGTCAGCGGGGGAACCTCCGGGGAGCTGTTTTTT.